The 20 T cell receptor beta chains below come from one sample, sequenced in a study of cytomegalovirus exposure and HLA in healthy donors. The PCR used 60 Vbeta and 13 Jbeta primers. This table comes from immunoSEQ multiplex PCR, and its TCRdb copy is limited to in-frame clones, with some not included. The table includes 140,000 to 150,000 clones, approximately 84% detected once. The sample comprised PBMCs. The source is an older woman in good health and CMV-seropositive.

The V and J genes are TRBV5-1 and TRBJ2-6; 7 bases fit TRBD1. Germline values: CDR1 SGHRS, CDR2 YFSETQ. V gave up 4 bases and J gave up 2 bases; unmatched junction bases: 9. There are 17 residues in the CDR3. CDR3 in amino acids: CASSLRQGSPGANVLTF. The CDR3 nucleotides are TGCGCCAGCAGCCTCCGACAGGGATCCCCTGGGGCCAACGTCCTGACTTTC.

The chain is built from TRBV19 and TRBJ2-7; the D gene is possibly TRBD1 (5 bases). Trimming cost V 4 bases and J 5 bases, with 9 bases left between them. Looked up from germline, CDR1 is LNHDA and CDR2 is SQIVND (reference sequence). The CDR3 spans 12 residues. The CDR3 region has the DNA TGTGCCAGTAGTACCTCAGGGCACGAGCAGTACTTC. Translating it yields CASSTSGHEQYF. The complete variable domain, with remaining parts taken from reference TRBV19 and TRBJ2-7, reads DGGITQSPKYLFRKEGQNVTLSCEQNLNHDAMYWYRQDPGQGLRLIYYSQIVNDFQKGDIAEGYSVSREKKESFPLTVTSAQKNPTAFYLCASSTSGHEQYFGPGTRLTVT.

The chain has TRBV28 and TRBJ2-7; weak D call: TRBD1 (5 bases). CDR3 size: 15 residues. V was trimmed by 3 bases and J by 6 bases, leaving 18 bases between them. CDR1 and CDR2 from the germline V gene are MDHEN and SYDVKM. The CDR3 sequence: CASSFFLLRGTEQYF. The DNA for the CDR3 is TGTGCCAGCAGTTTTTTCCTCCTAAGGGGTACCGAGCAGTACTTC.

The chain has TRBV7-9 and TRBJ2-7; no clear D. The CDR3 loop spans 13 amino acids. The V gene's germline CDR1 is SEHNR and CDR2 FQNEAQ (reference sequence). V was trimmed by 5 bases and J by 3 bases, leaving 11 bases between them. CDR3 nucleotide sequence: TGTGCCAGCAGCAAAACTAATGTCTACGAGCAGTACTTC. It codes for CASSKTNVYEQYF.

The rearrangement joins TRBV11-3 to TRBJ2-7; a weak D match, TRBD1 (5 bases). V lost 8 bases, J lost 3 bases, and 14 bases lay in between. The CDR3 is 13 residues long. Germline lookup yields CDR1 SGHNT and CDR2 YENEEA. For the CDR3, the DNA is TGTGCCAGCGTGTCCGGCGACAGCTACGAGCAGTACTTC. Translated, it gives CASVSGDSYEQYF.

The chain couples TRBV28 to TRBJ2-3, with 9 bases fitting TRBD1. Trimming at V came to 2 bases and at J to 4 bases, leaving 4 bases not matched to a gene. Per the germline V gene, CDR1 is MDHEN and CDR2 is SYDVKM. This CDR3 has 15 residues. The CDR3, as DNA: TGTGCCAGCAGTTTACCCGGGACAGGGTCAGATACGCAGTATTTT. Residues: CASSLPGTGSDTQYF.

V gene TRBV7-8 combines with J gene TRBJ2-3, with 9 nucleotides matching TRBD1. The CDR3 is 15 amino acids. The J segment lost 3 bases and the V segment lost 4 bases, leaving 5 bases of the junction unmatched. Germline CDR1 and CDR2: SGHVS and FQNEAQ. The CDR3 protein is CASSSQGARTDTQYF. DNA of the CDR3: TGTGCCAGCAGCTCACAGGGGGCGCGAACAGATACGCAGTATTTT. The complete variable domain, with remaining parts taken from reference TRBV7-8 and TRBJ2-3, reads GAGVSQSPRYKVAKRGQDVALRCDPISGHVSLFWYQQALGQGPEFLTYFQNEAQLDKSGLPSDRFFAERPEGSVSTLKIQRTQQEDSAVYLCASSSQGARTDTQYFGPGTRLTVL.

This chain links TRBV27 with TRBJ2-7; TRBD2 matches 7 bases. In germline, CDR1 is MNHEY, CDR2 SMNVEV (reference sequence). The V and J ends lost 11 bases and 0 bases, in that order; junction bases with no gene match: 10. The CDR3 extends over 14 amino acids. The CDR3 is CASSREVPSYEQYF. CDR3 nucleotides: TGTGCCTCCTCCCGGGAGGTCCCCTCCTACGAGCAGTACTTC.

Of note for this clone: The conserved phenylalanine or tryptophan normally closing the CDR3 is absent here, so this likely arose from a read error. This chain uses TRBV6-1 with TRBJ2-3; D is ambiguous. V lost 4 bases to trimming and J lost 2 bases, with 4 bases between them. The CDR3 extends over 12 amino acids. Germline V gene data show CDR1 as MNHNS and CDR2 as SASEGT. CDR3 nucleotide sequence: TGTGCCAGCAGTGTCTACACAGATACGCAGTATCTT. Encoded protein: CASSVYTDTQYL.

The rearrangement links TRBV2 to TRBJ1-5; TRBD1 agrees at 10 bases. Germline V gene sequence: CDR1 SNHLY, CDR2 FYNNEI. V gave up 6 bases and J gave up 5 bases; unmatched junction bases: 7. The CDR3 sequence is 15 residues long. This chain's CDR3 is CASSDRDRGDQPQHF. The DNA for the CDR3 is TGTGCCAGCAGCGACCGGGACAGGGGTGATCAGCCCCAGCATTTT.

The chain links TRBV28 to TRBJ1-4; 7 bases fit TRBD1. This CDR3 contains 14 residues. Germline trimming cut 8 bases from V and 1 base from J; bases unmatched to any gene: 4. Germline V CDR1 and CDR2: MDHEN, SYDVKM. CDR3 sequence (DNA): TGTGCCAGCGTACAGGGGCAAACTAATGAAAAACTGTTTTTT. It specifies CASVQGQTNEKLFF.

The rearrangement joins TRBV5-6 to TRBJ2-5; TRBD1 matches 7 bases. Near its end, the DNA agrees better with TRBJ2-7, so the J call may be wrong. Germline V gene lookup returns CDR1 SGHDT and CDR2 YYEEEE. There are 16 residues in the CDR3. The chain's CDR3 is CASSLGLAGGSYEQYF. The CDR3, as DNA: TGTGCCAGCAGCTTGGGGCTTGCAGGGGGATCCTACGAGCAGTACTTC.

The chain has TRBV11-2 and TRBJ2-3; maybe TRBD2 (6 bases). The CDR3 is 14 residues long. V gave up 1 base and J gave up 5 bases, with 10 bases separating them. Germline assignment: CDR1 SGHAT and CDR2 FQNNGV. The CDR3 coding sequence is TGTGCCAGCAGCTTAGGGGGACTCCTAGATACGCAGTATTTT. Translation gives CASSLGGLLDTQYF.

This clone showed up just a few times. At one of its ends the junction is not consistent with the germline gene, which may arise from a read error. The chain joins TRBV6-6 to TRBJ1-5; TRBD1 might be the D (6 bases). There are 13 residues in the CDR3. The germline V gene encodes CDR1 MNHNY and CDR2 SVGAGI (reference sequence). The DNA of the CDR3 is TGCGCCAGCACGACAGGATGGGATCAGCCCCAGCATTTT. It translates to CASTTGWDQPQHF.

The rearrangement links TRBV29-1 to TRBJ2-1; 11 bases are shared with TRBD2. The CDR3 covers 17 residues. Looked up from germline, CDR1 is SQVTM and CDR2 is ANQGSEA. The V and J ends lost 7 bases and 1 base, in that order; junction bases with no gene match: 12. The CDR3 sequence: CSARGVSGRGSYNEQFF. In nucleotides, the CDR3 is TGCAGCGCCCGAGGGGTTAGCGGGAGGGGGTCCTACAATGAGCAGTTCTTC.

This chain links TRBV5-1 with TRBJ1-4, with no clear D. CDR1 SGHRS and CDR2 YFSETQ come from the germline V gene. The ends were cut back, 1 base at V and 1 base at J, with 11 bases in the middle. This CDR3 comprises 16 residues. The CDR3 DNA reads TGCGCCAGCAGCTTGAATTATGCGTTAACTAATGAAAAACTGTTTTTT. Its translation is CASSLNYALTNEKLFF.

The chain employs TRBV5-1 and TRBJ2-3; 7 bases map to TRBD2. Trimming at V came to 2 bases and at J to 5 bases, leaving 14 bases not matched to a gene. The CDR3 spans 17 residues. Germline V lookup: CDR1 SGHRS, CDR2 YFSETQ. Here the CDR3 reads CASSFLDSGSLGDTQYF. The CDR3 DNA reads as TGCGCCAGCAGCTTCCTAGATAGCGGGTCCTTGGGAGATACGCAGTATTTT.

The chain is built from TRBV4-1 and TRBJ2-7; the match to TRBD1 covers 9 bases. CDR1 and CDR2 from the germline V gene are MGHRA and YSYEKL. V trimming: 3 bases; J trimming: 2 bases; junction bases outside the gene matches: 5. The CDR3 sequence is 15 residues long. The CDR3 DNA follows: TGCGCCAGCAGCCAGGGGACAGGGACGGCCTACGAGCAGTACTTC. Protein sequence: CASSQGTGTAYEQYF.

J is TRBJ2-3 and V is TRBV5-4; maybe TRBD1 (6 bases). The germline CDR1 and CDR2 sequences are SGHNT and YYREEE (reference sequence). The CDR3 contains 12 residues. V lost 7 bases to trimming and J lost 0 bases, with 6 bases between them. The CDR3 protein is CASQGSTDTQYF. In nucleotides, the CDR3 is TGTGCCAGCCAGGGGAGCACAGATACGCAGTATTTT.

For the CDR3, the DNA is TGTGCCAGCAGCTTAGTACGGGAGAGGGTCTACGAGCAGTACTTC. This gives the protein CASSLVRERVYEQYF. This chain connects TRBV7-2 to TRBJ2-7; possible D gene TRBD2, 6 bases. Germline V gives CDR1 SGHTA, CDR2 FQGNSA. Between the trimmed V and J ends, which lost 1 base and 3 bases, there was a span of 13 bases. The CDR3 contains 15 residues.